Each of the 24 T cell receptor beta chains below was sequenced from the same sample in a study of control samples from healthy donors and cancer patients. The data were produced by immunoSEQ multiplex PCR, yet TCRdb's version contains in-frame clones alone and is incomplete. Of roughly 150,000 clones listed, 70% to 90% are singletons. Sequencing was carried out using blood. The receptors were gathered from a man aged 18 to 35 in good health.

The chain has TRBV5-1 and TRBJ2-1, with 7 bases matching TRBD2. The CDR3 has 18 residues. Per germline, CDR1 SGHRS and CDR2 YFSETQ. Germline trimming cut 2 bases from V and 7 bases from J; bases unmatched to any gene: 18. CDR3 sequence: CASSFLASGAGIGNEQFF. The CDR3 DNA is TGCGCCAGCAGCTTTCTAGCGTCGGGAGCGGGGATCGGTAATGAGCAGTTCTTC.

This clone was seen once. The CDR3 loop reads CASSPYSDRVVGYTF. The DNA for the CDR3 is TGTGCCAGCAGCCCTTATTCTGACAGGGTTGTCGGCTACACCTTC. V gene TRBV14 combines with J gene TRBJ1-2; TRBD1 agrees at 7 bases. CDR3 length equals 15 residues. CDR1 SGHDN and CDR2 FVKESK come from the germline V gene. Losses at the gene ends were 4 bases for V and 8 bases for J; bases not matched to a gene: 13.

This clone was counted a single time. The CDR3 sequence: CASSQRDGIRNYGYTF. CDR3 coding DNA: TGCGCCAGCAGCCAACGGGATGGGATACGGAACTATGGCTACACCTTC. The chain is built from TRBV4-3 and TRBJ1-2; D uncertain. The V end was cut by 2 bases, the J end by 2 bases, with 15 bases between. The CDR3 runs to 16 residues. CDR1 is LGHNA and CDR2 is YSLEER in the germline V gene.

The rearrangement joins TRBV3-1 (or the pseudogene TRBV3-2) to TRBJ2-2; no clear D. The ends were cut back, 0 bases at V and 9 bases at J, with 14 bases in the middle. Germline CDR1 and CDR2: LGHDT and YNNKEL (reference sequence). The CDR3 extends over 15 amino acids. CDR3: CASSQDLSAGRELFF. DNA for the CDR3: TGTGCCAGCAGCCAAGATCTGTCCGCCGGTAGGGAGCTGTTTTTT.

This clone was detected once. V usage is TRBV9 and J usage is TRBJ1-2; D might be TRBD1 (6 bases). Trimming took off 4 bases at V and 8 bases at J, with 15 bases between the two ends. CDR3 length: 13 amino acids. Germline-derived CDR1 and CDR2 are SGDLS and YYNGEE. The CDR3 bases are TGTGCCAGCAGCTCCTCAGGGGCTTGGGGCTACACCTTC. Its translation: CASSSSGAWGYTF.

The CDR3 loop reads CASSAFRLAGGQDTQYF. In nucleotides, the CDR3 is TGTGCCAGCAGCGCCTTCCGACTAGCGGGGGGGCAAGATACGCAGTATTTT. The chain recombines TRBV9 with TRBJ2-3; TRBD2 aligns across 14 bases. Germline loops: CDR1 SGDLS, CDR2 YYNGEE. V lost 3 bases to trimming and J lost 5 bases; unmatched junction nucleotides: 8. This CDR3 spans 17 amino acids.

In DNA, the CDR3 is TGTGCCAGCAGTTTCACTGCTAGAGGGACAGGCGATAACTATGGCTACACCTTC. Translating it yields CASSFTARGTGDNYGYTF. The V gene is TRBV27, the J gene TRBJ1-2; TRBD1 matches at 8 bases. Germline V gene sequence: CDR1 MNHEY, CDR2 SMNVEV (reference sequence). V gave up 3 bases and J gave up 1 base; unmatched junction bases: 13. The CDR3 runs to 18 residues.

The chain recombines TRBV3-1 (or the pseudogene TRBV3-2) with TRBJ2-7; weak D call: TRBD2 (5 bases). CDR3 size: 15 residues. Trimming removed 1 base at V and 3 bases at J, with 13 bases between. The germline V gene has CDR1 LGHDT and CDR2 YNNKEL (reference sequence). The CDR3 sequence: CASSQVRGFGYEQYF. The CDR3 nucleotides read TGTGCCAGCAGCCAAGTTCGGGGATTTGGCTACGAGCAGTACTTC.

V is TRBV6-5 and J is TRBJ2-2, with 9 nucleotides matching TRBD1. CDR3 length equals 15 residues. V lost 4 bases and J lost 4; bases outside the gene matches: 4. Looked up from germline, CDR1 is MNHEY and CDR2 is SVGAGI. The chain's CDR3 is CASSLGQGVTGELFF. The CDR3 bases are TGTGCCAGCAGTTTGGGACAGGGTGTCACCGGGGAGCTGTTTTTT.

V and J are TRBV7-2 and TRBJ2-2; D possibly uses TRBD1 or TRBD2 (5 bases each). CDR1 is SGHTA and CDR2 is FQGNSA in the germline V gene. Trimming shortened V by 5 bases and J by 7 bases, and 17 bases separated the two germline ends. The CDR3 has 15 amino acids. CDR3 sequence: CASSPERGAGGELFF. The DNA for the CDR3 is TGTGCCAGCAGCCCGGAGAGAGGGGCAGGCGGGGAGCTGTTTTTT. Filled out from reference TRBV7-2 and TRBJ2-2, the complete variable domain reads GAGVSQSPSNKVTEKGKDVELRCDPISGHTALYWYRQSLGQGLEFLIYFQGNSAPDKSGLPSDRFSAERTGGSVSTLTIQRTQQEDSAVYLCASSPERGAGGELFFGEGSRLTVL.

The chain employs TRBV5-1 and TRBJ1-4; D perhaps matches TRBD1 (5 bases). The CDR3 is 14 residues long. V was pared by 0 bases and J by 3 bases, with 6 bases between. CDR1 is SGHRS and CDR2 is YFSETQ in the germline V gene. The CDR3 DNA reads TGCGCCAGCAGCTTGGAGGGGTCTAATGAAAAACTGTTTTTT. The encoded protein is CASSLEGSNEKLFF.

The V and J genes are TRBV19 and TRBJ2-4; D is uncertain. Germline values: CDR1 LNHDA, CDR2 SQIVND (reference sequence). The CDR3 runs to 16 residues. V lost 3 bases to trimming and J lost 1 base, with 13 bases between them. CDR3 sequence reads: CASSIDLGRAKNIQYF. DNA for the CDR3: TGTGCCAGTAGTATTGATCTCGGGCGGGCCAAAAACATTCAGTACTTC.

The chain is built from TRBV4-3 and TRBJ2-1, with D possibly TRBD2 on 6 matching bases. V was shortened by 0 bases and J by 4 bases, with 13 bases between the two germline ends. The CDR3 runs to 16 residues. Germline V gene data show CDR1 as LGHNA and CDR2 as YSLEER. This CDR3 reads CASSQDFSGGYNEQFF. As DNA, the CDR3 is TGCGCCAGCAGCCAAGATTTCTCAGGAGGGTACAATGAGCAGTTCTTC.

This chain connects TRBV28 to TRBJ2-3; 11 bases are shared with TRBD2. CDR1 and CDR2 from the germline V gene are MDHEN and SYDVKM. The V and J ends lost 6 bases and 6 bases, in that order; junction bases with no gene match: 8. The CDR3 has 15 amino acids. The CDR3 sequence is CASSLLAGAPDTQYF. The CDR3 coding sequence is TGTGCCAGCAGCCTACTAGCGGGGGCCCCCGATACGCAGTATTTT.

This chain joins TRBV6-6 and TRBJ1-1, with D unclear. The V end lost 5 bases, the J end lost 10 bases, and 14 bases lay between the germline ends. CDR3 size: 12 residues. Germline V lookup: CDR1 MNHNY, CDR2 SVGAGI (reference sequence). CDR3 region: CASSDTTYRAFF. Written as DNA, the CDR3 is TGTGCCAGCAGTGATACCACCTATCGAGCTTTCTTT.

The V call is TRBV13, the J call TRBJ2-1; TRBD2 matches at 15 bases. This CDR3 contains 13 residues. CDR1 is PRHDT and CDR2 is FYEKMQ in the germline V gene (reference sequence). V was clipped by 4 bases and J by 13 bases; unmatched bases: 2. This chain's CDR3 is CASSSGLAGGQFF. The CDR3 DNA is TGTGCCAGCAGCTCGGGACTAGCGGGAGGTCAGTTCTTC. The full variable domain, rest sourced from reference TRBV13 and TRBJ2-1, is AAGVIQSPRHLIKEKRETATLKCYPIPRHDTVYWYQQGPGQDPQFLISFYEKMQSDKGSIPDRFSAQQFSDYHSELNMSSLELGDSALYFCASSSGLAGGQFFGPGTRLTVL.

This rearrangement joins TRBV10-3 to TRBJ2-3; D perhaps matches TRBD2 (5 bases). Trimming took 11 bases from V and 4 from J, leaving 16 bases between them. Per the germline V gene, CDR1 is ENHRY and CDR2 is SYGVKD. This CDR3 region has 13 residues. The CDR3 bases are TGTGCCTCTTCTGCGGGTAGGGCAGATACGCAGTATTTT. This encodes CASSAGRADTQYF.

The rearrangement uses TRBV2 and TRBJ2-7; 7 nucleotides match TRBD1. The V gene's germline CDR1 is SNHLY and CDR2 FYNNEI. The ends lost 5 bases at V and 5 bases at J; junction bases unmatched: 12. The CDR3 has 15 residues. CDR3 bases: TGTGCCAGCAGTTCCGACGGGACAGATTCTAACGAGCAGTACTTC. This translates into CASSSDGTDSNEQYF.

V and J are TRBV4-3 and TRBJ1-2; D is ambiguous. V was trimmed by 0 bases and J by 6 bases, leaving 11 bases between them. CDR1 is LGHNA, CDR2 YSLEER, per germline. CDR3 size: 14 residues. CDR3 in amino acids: CASSQDVRSDGYTF. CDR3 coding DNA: TGCGCCAGCAGCCAAGATGTCAGGAGCGATGGCTACACCTTC.

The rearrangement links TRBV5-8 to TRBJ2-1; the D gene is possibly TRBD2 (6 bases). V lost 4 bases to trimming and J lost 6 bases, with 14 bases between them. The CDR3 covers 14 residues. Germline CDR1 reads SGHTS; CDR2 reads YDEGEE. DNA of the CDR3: TGTGCCAGCAGCCCGGGAGTGAGCCTCAATGAGCAGTTCTTC. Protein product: CASSPGVSLNEQFF.

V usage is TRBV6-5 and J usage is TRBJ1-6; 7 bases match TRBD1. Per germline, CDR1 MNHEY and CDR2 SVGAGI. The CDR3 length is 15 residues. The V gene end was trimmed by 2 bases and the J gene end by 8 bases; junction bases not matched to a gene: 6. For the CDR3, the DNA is TGTGCCAGCAGTTACGAGGCAGGGGGTTATTCACCCCTCCACTTT. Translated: CASSYEAGGYSPLHF.

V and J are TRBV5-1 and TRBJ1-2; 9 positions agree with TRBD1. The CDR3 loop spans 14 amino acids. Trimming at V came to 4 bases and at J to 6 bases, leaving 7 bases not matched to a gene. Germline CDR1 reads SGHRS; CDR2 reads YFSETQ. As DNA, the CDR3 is TGCGCCAGCAGCCCAGAGGGACAGGGAAATGGCTACACCTTC. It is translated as CASSPEGQGNGYTF.

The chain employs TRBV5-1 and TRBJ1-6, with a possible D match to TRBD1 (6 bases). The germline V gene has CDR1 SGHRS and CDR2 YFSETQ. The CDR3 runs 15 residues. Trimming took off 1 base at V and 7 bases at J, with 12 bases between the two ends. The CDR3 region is CASSLSQGRNSPLHF. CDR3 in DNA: TGCGCCAGCAGCTTGTCCCAGGGGCGGAATTCACCCCTCCACTTT.

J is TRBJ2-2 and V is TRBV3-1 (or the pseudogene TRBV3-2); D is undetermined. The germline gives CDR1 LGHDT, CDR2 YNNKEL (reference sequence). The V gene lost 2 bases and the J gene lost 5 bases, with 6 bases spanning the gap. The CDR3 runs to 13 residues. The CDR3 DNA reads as TGTGCCAGCAGCCAAATGCCTACCGGGGAGCTGTTTTTT. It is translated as CASSQMPTGELFF.